This is a list of T cell receptor beta chains from one sample in a study of metastatic and nonmetastatic thyroid tumors. TCRdb reanalyzed the PCR reads via MiXCR. The sample holds approximately 90,000 clones; roughly 13% are singletons and the top ten take about 11%. Material: blood. These receptor sequences come from a female donor with papillary thyroid cancer or a benign thyroid nodule (not recorded which). Some clones in this sample may be carry-over from other donors' samples. CDR3s include the opening cysteine and the closing phenylalanine or tryptophan. Each record gives: D gene, V gene, clone size, J gene, CDR3 DNA, CDR3 protein. The D gene is left open where the match is weak. The size field is filled for only some rows; it gives once, few, many or a size class.

-	TRBV19	many	TRBJ2-7	TGTGCCAGTAGACCCACAGCGTTAAGTCACTACGAGCAGTACTTC	CASRPTALSHYEQYF
TRBD1	TRBV5-8	many	TRBJ2-1	TGTGCCAGCAGCGCTGACGGGGGACAGGGCTACAATGAGCAGTTCTTC	CASSADGGQGYNEQFF
-	TRBV7-9	many	TRBJ1-3	TGTGCCAGCAGCTTAAGGGAAAACTCTGGAAACACCATATATTTT	CASSLRENSGNTIYF
-	TRBV24-1	many	TRBJ2-6	TGTGCCACCAGTGATTTGACAGGGCCTGGGGCCAACGTCCTGACTTTC	CATSDLTGPGANVLTF
-	TRBV9	many	TRBJ2-1	TGTGCCAGCAGCGTAGATCTCCGGGCGCGTTACAATGAGCAGTTCTTC	CASSVDLRARYNEQFF
-	TRBV4-2	many	TRBJ2-1	TGTGCCAGCAGCCAAGAATTGACCTACAATGAGCAGTTCTTC	CASSQELTYNEQFF
TRBD2	TRBV20-1	many	TRBJ2-1	TGCAGTGCTCCCTCAGGCGGGGGGCGTTGGGTAGCGGGAGGACAATACAATGAGCAGTTCTTC	CSAPSGGGRWVAGGQYNEQFF
-	TRBV18	many	TRBJ1-5	TGTGCCAGCTCACCCCTCCCGCCAGGGAGCAATCAGCCCCAGCATTTT	CASSPLPPGSNQPQHF
-	TRBV19	-	TRBJ1-6	TGTGCCAGTAGTATGCAGGGCAACGGTAATTCACCCCTCCACTTT	CASSMQGNGNSPLHF
-	TRBV5-1	many	TRBJ2-1	TGCGCCAGCCAAACCGCGGGGGCCTCCTACAATGAGCAGTTCTTC	CASQTAGASYNEQFF
TRBD2	TRBV9	many	TRBJ2-7	TGTGCCAGCAGCGACGGAGCGGGAGCCTACGAGCAGTACTTC	CASSDGAGAYEQYF
-	TRBV7-2	-	TRBJ1-2	TGTGCCAACATCTTAGTCCCCCATGGCTACACCTTC	CANILVPHGYTF
TRBD1	TRBV6-2/TRBV6-3	many	TRBJ2-5	TGTGCCAGCAAGGGACAGGGGGGGGAGACCCAGTACTTC	CASKGQGGETQYF
TRBD1	TRBV30	-	TRBJ1-5	TGTGCCTGGGGTGAACAGGGGGCACTTAGCAATCAGCCCCAGCATTTT	CAWGEQGALSNQPQHF
-	TRBV6-1	many	TRBJ2-3	TGTGCCAGCAGTGGGGTAGGAGGGGATACGCAGTATTTT	CASSGVGGDTQYF
-	TRBV10-3	many	TRBJ1-4	TGTGCCACCGGCGGTTCAGGGGCTAATGAAAAACTGTTTTTT	CATGGSGANEKLFF
TRBD1	TRBV5-1	many	TRBJ1-4	TGCGCCAGCAGCGGATCCACAGGGGCCGCAACTAATGAAAAACTGTTTTTT	CASSGSTGAATNEKLFF
TRBD1	TRBV15	many	TRBJ2-1	TGTGCCACCAGCAAAACCACCGGGACAGGGATAAATGAGCAGTTCTTC	CATSKTTGTGINEQFF
TRBD1	TRBV5-5	many	TRBJ1-6	TGTGCCACCTGGACAGGGTTTGCCTTCGGCTCCTATAATTCACCCCTCCACTTT	CATWTGFAFGSYNSPLHF
-	TRBV7-7	many	TRBJ2-1	TGTGCTAGCAACGGTACCGGCGGCGGGTTCAATGAGCAGTTCTTC	CASNGTGGGFNEQFF
TRBD2	TRBV5-1	many	TRBJ2-3	TGCGCCAGCAGCTTGTATACTAGCGGCGTCCAAGATACGCAGTATTTT	CASSLYTSGVQDTQYF
-	TRBV18	many	TRBJ1-6	TGTGCCAGCTCACCAAGATTGGACAGTAATTCACCCCTCCACTTT	CASSPRLDSNSPLHF
TRBD1	TRBV28	-	TRBJ1-1	TGTGCCAGCAGTCCCAACAGGGGGAGGAACACTGAAGCTTTCTTT	CASSPNRGRNTEAFF
-	TRBV18	many	TRBJ1-4	TGTGCCAGCTCACCACCGAATGAAAAACTGTTTTTT	CASSPPNEKLFF
-	TRBV18	-	TRBJ2-7	TGTGCCAGCTCACCACCGTCGGGCGAGTCCTACGAGCAGTACTTC	CASSPPSGESYEQYF
TRBD2	TRBV5-1	many	TRBJ2-3	TGCGCCAGCAGCCACACAACCGGGGGGGAGACAGATACGCAGTATTTT	CASSHTTGGETDTQYF
-	TRBV6-1	few	TRBJ1-2	TGTGCCAGCAGTGCCGGGGGCGCCTATGGCTACACCTTC	CASSAGGAYGYTF
-	TRBV11-2	many	TRBJ1-5	TGTGCCAGCAGCACGCCTGGGACTGAAAGCAATCAGCCCCAGCATTTT	CASSTPGTESNQPQHF
TRBD1	TRBV28	many	TRBJ1-6	TGTGCCAGCAGTTTACGGGGGACAGGTTCACCCCTCCACTTT	CASSLRGTGSPLHF
-	TRBV28	many	TRBJ1-2	TGTGCCAGCAGTTTGCCGGGGTGGGGGACTAACTATGGCTACACCTTC	CASSLPGWGTNYGYTF
-	TRBV27	many	TRBJ1-2	TGTGCCAGCGGACTGAGGACGGACGGTGGCAATGGCTACACCTTC	CASGLRTDGGNGYTF
-	TRBV7-2	many	TRBJ1-1	TGTGCCAGCAGGGCTCCCACGGGAACTGAAGCTTTCTTT	CASRAPTGTEAFF
TRBD1	TRBV11-1	-	TRBJ1-2	TGTGCCAGCAGCTCGATACAGGGGGCGTTTGACTATGGCTACACCTTC	CASSSIQGAFDYGYTF
TRBD2	TRBV20-1	many	TRBJ2-3	TGCAGTGCTAGAGTCGGCGGGAGGGCCGGGGATACGCAGTATTTT	CSARVGGRAGDTQYF
-	TRBV12-3/TRBV12-4	few	TRBJ2-7	TGTGCCAGCAGTGAACACGAGACCTACGAGCAGTACTTC	CASSEHETYEQYF
TRBD1	TRBV2	many	TRBJ2-1	TGTGCCAGCAGTGAGGCGACAGGGGACAATGAGCAGTTCTTC	CASSEATGDNEQFF
-	TRBV19	many	TRBJ2-7	TGTGCCAGTAGTGGGGGCAGGTACGAGCAGTACTTC	CASSGGRYEQYF
-	TRBV9	many	TRBJ2-2	TGTGCCAGCAGCTCTTTGGCGGGCAACACCGGGGAGCTGTTTTTT	CASSSLAGNTGELFF
-	TRBV27	few	TRBJ2-3	TGTGCCAGCAGCCCCCGGGGCTTTGGGCGGGACACAGATACGCAGTATTTT	CASSPRGFGRDTDTQYF